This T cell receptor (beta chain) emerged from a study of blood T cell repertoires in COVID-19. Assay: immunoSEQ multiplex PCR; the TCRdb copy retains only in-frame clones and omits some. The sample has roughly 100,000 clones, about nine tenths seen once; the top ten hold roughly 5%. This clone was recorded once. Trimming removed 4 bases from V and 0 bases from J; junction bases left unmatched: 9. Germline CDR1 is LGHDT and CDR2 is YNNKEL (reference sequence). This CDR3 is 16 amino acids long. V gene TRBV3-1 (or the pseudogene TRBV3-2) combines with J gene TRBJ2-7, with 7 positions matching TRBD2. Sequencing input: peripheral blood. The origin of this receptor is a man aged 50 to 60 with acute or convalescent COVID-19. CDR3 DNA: TGTGCCAGCAGCCCCAACCTAGCGGTCCGCTCCTACGAGCAGTACTTC. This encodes CASSPNLAVRSYEQYF.